This TCR beta chain was sequenced during a study of blood T cell repertoires in COVID-19. Study at large: Nucleic acid was either cDNA or gDNA, and it came from T cells, B-cell-depleted T cells, or PBMCs.

In the original processing: Estimation of nucleated cell counts relied on the amplification of reference gene primers. TCRdb keeps only in-frame clones here, not all; method: immunoSEQ multiplex PCR. That table supplies the V and J calls and clone size; D and trimming were determined from the DNA. The sample has about 260,000 clones; around four fifths are singletons. The CDR3 consists of 13 residues. Trimming removed 0 bases from V and 4 bases from J, with 7 bases in between. Germline-derived CDR1 and CDR2 are GTSNPN and SVGIG (reference sequence). As regards this clone: The sample has other DNA sequences that encode this CDR3 too.

The TCR originated in a man aged 55 to 70 who had recovered from COVID-19. The chain carries TRBV30 and TRBJ1-5; a possible D gene is TRBD1 (5 bases). Sequencing used peripheral blood. CDR3 coding DNA: TGTGCCTGGAGTGTGGGGGGGAATCAGCCCCAGCATTTT. It translates to CAWSVGGNQPQHF.